A single sample gave rise to the 15 T cell receptor beta chains below, sequenced in a study of blood T cell repertoires in COVID-19. The data were produced by immunoSEQ multiplex PCR, yet TCRdb's version contains in-frame clones alone and is incomplete. This repertoire shows under 350,000 clones, around nine tenths found once; its top ten account for approximately 4.6%. The sequenced sample consisted of peripheral blood. The origin of the receptors is a man aged 35-49 years with acute or convalescent COVID-19.

This clone came up a few times. This chain joins TRBV12-5 and TRBJ2-5, with 7 positions matching TRBD1. CDR3 length equals 14 residues. V shed 6 bases, J shed 4 bases, and the junction held 8 bases outside the gene matches. Looked up from germline, CDR1 is LGHNT and CDR2 is FRNRAP. The CDR3 DNA reads TGTGCTAGTGGCGCCGGGACAGTTGGAGAGACCCAGTACTTC. Translating it yields CASGAGTVGETQYF.

The rearrangement uses TRBV6-5 and TRBJ2-7, with TRBD1 matching 7 bases. The V gene's germline CDR1 is MNHEY and CDR2 SVGAGI. Losses at the gene ends were 5 bases for V and 7 bases for J; bases not matched to a gene: 8. This CDR3 spans 13 amino acids. The CDR3 loop is CASSTRQGGEQYF. CDR3 coding DNA: TGTGCCAGCAGTACACGACAGGGTGGGGAGCAGTACTTC.

This chain joins TRBV7-9 and TRBJ1-2; 12 nucleotides align to TRBD1. J gave up 4 bases and V 3 bases, and 0 bases lay outside the gene matches. The CDR3 contains 14 residues. Germline V lookup: CDR1 SEHNR, CDR2 FQNEAQ (reference sequence). The CDR3 region has the DNA TGTGCCAGCAGCTTGGGACAGGGGGCCTATGGCTACACCTTC. This sequence encodes CASSLGQGAYGYTF.

V is TRBV20-1 and J is TRBJ1-4, with D possibly being TRBD1 (5 bases). The germline CDR1 and CDR2 sequences are DFQATT and SNEGSKA (reference sequence). The CDR3 runs 12 residues. V shed 3 bases and J shed 7 bases, with 9 bases lying between them. CDR3 sequence: CSASGTSEKLFF. DNA for the CDR3: TGCAGTGCTAGTGGGACTTCTGAAAAACTGTTTTTT.

This rearrangement joins TRBV4-2 to TRBJ2-7; unclear D gene. The V end was cut by 0 bases, the J end by 7 bases, with 7 bases between. The germline V gene encodes CDR1 LGHNA and CDR2 YNFKEQ. The CDR3 contains 12 residues. In DNA, the CDR3 is TGTGCCAGCAGCCAAGATCTCCAGGAGCAGTACTTC. This sequence encodes CASSQDLQEQYF.

This clone was seen just once. The chain joins TRBV5-8 to TRBJ2-3; 9 bases align to TRBD2. Trimming removed 3 bases from V and 0 bases from J; junction bases left unmatched: 8. This CDR3 region has 17 residues. CDR1 is SGHTS and CDR2 is YDEGEE in the germline V gene. CDR3 coding DNA: TGTGCCAGCAGCTGGTCTCCAGCGGGGGGTAGCACAGATACGCAGTATTTT. Its protein is CASSWSPAGGSTDTQYF.

The rearrangement uses TRBV12-5 and TRBJ1-1; D ambiguous. V was shortened by 6 bases and J by 3 bases, with 11 bases between the two germline ends. The CDR3 contains 13 residues. Germline V CDR1 and CDR2: LGHNT, FRNRAP. The CDR3 protein is CASGTRSDTEAFF. The CDR3 nucleotides are TGTGCTAGTGGAACCCGAAGCGACACTGAAGCTTTCTTT. The variable domain in full, with the rest retrieved from reference TRBV12-5 and TRBJ1-1, is DARVTQTPRHKVTEMGQEVTMRCQPILGHNTVFWYRQTMMQGLELLAYFRNRAPLDDSGMPKDRFSAEMPDATLATLKIQPSEPRDSAVYFCASGTRSDTEAFFGQGTRLTVV.

The rearrangement uses TRBV5-5 and TRBJ2-7; D not certain. Looked up from germline, CDR1 is SGHKS and CDR2 is YYEKEE (reference sequence). Deletions cut 1 base from V and 2 bases from J, with 13 bases between. The CDR3 runs 15 residues. CDR3 coding DNA: TGTGCCAGCAGCTTGAACGGAGATGTCACCTACGAGCAGTACTTC. As protein: CASSLNGDVTYEQYF.

The chain is built from TRBV27 and TRBJ1-2; D is ambiguous. The CDR3 extends over 13 amino acids. Germline V gives CDR1 MNHEY, CDR2 SMNVEV (reference sequence). V was pared by 6 bases and J by 8 bases, with 16 bases between. The CDR3 bases are TGTGCCAGCAGCCGCCGACTGGCCTCAGGCTACACCTTC. Translating gives CASSRRLASGYTF.

V is TRBV3-1 (or the pseudogene TRBV3-2) and J is TRBJ1-2; D call uncertain. CDR1 is LGHDT, CDR2 YNNKEL, per germline (reference sequence). The CDR3 runs to 12 residues. With 3 bases removed from V and 6 bases from J, the gap between germline ends came to 8 bases. In DNA, the CDR3 is TGTGCCAGCAGCCAGTACGTAGATGGCTACACCTTC. The encoded protein is CASSQYVDGYTF.

The chain uses TRBV6-2 or TRBV6-3 and TRBJ2-2; TRBD1 might be the D (6 bases). The germline V gene has CDR1 MNHEY and CDR2 SVGEGT. V was cut by 5 bases and J by 8 bases, with 9 bases left in between. The length of the CDR3 is 12 residues. In DNA form, the CDR3 reads TGTGCCAGCAGTGAGAGGGGGGGGGAGCTGTTTTTT. This encodes CASSERGGELFF.

The chain combines TRBV10-2 with TRBJ2-3; 11 nucleotides line up with TRBD1. Looked up from germline, CDR1 is WSHSY and CDR2 is SAAADI. The J segment lost 4 bases and the V segment lost 3 bases, leaving 9 bases of the junction unmatched. This CDR3 region has 17 residues. In DNA form, the CDR3 reads TGCGCCAGCAGTGAAGGCCGGACAGGGGGCATGGCAGATACGCAGTATTTT. This translates into CASSEGRTGGMADTQYF.

V usage is TRBV10-1 and J usage is TRBJ2-1, with 9 nucleotides matching TRBD1. V trimming: 2 bases; J trimming: 14 bases; junction bases outside the gene matches: 4. Germline CDR1 WNHNN, CDR2 SYGVQD (reference sequence). The CDR3 extends over 12 amino acids. DNA for the CDR3: TGCGCCAGCAGTGAGCGTAGGACAGGGGAGTTCTTC. The encoded protein is CASSERRTGEFF.

This chain joins TRBV27 and TRBJ1-5; TRBD1 matches 7 bases. Germline V lookup: CDR1 MNHEY, CDR2 SMNVEV (reference sequence). V was pared by 8 bases and J by 7 bases, with 8 bases of the junction left unmatched. The CDR3 has 13 amino acids. The CDR3 region has the DNA TGTGCCAGCGCCGACAGGGAATGGCAGCCCCAGCATTTT. It translates to CASADREWQPQHF.

The chain links TRBV3-1 (or the pseudogene TRBV3-2) to TRBJ2-1; TRBD1 matches at 11 bases. There are 18 residues in the CDR3. Unmatched junction bases numbered 12, after V lost 1 base and J lost 7 bases. CDR1 LGHDT and CDR2 YNNKEL come from the germline V gene (reference sequence). CDR3 nucleotide sequence: TGTGCCAGCAGCCAAGGGCGGTTAGGACAGGGGGCGTTTAATGAGCAGTTCTTC. Protein sequence: CASSQGRLGQGAFNEQFF.